The 2 T cell receptor beta chains below come from one sample, sequenced in a study of blood T cell repertoires in COVID-19. Profiled with immunoSEQ multiplex PCR; TCRdb holds only in-frame clones, not every one. This sample has around 250,000 clones; over 75% occur once, and the top ten carry around 1.8%. The sequencing input was PBMCs or T cells enriched from blood (not recorded which). These receptors were collected from a woman aged 45-65 years who had recovered from COVID-19.

The rearrangement links TRBV30 to TRBJ1-1; D is uncertain. Germline V gene lookup returns CDR1 GTSNPN and CDR2 SVGIG (reference sequence). The V gene lost 4 bases and the J gene lost 1 base, with 10 bases spanning the gap. This CDR3 is built from 13 residues. CDR3 bases: TGTGCCTGGACTTGGGAGGGGAACACTGAAGCTTTCTTT. As protein: CAWTWEGNTEAFF.

V and J are TRBV27 and TRBJ1-5; D remains ambiguous. Trimming pared 2 bases from V and 9 bases from J, leaving 14 bases between. Germline CDR1 reads MNHEY; CDR2 reads SMNVEV (reference sequence). The CDR3 spans 14 residues. DNA for the CDR3: TGTGCCAGCAGTTTAAGTAACTTGGTGTCGCCCCAGCATTTT. Its translation is CASSLSNLVSPQHF.